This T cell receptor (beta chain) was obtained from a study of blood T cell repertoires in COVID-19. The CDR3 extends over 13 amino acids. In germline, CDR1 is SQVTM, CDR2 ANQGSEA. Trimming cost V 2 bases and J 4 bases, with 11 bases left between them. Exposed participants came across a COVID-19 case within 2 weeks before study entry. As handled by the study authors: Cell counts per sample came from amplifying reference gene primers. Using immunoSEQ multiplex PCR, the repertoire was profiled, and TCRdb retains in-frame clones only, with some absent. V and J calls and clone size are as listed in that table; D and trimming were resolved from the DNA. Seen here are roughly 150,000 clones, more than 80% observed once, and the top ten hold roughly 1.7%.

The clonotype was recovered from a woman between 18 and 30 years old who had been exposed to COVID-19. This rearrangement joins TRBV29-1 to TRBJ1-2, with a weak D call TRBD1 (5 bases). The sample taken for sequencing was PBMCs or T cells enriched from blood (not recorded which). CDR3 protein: CSVEKTASYGYTF. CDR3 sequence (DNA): TGCAGCGTTGAAAAGACAGCGAGCTATGGCTACACCTTC.